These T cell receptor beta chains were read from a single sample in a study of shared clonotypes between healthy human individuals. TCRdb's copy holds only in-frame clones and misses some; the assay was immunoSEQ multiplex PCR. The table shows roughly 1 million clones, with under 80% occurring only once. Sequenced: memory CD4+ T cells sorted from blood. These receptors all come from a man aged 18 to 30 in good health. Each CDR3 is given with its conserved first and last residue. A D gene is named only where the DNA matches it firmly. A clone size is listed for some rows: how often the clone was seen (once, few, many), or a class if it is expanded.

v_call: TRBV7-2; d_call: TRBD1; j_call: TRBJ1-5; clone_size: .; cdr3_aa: CASSLGSGTAYQPQHF; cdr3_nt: TGTGCCAGCAGCTTAGGGTCCGGGACAGCTTATCAGCCCCAGCATTTT
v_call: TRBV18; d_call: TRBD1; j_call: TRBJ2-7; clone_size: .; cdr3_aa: CASSETGFRYEQYF; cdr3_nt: TGTGCCAGCTCAGAGACAGGGTTTAGGTACGAGCAGTACTTC
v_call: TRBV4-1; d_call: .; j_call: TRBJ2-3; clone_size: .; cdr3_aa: CASSQDLPTLSTDTQYF; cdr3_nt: TGCGCCAGCAGCCAAGATCTCCCAACCCTTAGCACAGATACGCAGTATTTT
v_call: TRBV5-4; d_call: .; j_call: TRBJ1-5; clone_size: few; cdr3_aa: CASSLGTNQPQHF; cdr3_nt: TGTGCCAGCAGCTTGGGGACCAATCAGCCCCAGCATTTT
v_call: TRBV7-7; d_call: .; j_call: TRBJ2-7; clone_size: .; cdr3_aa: CASSLGTGTDNEQYF; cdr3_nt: TGTGCTAGCAGCTTAGGTACAGGGACGGACAACGAGCAGTACTTC
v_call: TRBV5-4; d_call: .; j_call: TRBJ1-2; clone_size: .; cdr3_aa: CASSPALYGYTF; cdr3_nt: TGTGCCAGCAGCCCAGCCCTCTATGGCTACACCTTC
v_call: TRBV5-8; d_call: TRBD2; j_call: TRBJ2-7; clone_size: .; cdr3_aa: CASSRTRLAGVGGEQYF; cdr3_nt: TGTGCCAGCAGCCGGACCCGGCTAGCGGGAGTCGGCGGCGAGCAGTACTTC
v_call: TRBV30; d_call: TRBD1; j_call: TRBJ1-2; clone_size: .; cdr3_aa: CAWTWDRGLGYTF; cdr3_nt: TGTGCCTGGACCTGGGACAGGGGGCTTGGCTACACCTTC
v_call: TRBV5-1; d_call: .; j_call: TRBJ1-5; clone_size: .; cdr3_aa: CASSLAPQGGNQPQHF; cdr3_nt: TGCGCCAGCAGCTTGGCCCCGCAGGGAGGGAATCAGCCCCAGCATTTT
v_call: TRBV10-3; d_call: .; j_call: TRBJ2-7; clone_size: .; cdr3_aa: CAISVTRDSYEQYF; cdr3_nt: TGTGCCATCAGTGTCACTAGGGATTCCTACGAGCAGTACTTC